The clone carrying this TCR beta chain was seen a single time. The sample is drawn from a study of blood T cell repertoires in COVID-19. For the study at large: Specimens from acute and convalescent COVID-19 originated in the United States, Italy and Spain. PBMCs, B-cell-depleted T cells, or T cells provided the cDNA or gDNA that made up the material.

Per the authors' pipeline: Estimation of nucleated cell counts relied on the amplification of reference gene primers. Profiled with immunoSEQ multiplex PCR; TCRdb holds only in-frame clones, not every one. V, J and clone size are taken as reported in that table, and D and trimming were inferred from the DNA itself. The repertoire holds 150,000 to 200,000 clones, with around 87% as singletons. Sample: peripheral blood. This TCR derives from a young woman who had recovered from COVID-19.

The CDR3 DNA follows: TGTGCCAGCAGGGATCCGGGACTAGCGGGCAATGAGCAGTTCTTC. Translation: CASRDPGLAGNEQFF. The chain uses TRBV6-5 and TRBJ2-1, with 12 nucleotides matching TRBD2. Germline assignment: CDR1 MNHEY and CDR2 SVGAGI. Losses at the gene ends were 6 bases for V and 6 bases for J; bases not matched to a gene: 6. CDR3 length: 15 residues.